This T cell receptor beta chain was sequenced in a study of blood T cell repertoires in COVID-19. Study-level information: The United States, Italy and Spain provided the acute and convalescent COVID-19 samples. PBMCs, B-cell-depleted T cells, or T cells were the source of the cDNA or gDNA that made up the material.

Authors' analysis steps: Amplification of reference gene primers provided the estimated nucleated cell counts. Produced via immunoSEQ multiplex PCR; TCRdb's table is partial and in-frame only. V and J calls and clone size follow that table, whereas D and trimming were derived from the DNA. The data contain 45,000 to 55,000 clones, approximately 82% of them singletons. There are 14 residues in the CDR3. Germline assignment: CDR1 MNHEY and CDR2 SVGAGI. Germline trimming cut 6 bases from V and 2 bases from J; bases unmatched to any gene: 4. This clone was observed once. The rearrangement joins TRBV6-5 to TRBJ2-7; 10 nucleotides align to TRBD2. The specimen sequenced was peripheral blood. This clonotype originated in a human donor in a cohort sampled during active COVID-19. CDR3 residues: CASRQSGGAYEQYF. The CDR3 DNA follows: TGTGCCAGCAGGCAAAGCGGGGGGGCCTACGAGCAGTACTTC.